This T cell receptor beta chain was identified during a study of breast tumors, draining lymph nodes, adjacent tissues. Concerning this clonotype itself: Its specificity is not known.

V lost 2 bases and J 5 bases, leaving 10 bases between the germline ends. The germline V gene has CDR1 MNHNY and CDR2 SVGAGI (reference sequence). The CDR3 extends over 13 amino acids. Notes on the study in general: Tumor TCR diversity was below lymph nodes but above nontumor tissue.

A single record per CDR3 protein comes from TCRdb applying MiXCR to the multiplex PCR reads. The table shows around 20,000 distinct CDR3 sequences, with more than 25% occurring only once. The TCR was taken from a female donor with breast cancer. Some clones in this sample may be carry-over from other donors' samples. Sequenced sample: breast tumor tissue. The chain is built from TRBV6-6 and TRBJ2-7; D tentatively reads TRBD1 or TRBD2 (5 bases each). The CDR3 DNA reads TGTGCCAGCAGTTACGCCCGGGGCGACGAGCAGTACTTC. Its translation is CASSYARGDEQYF.